The 17 T cell receptor beta chains given below trace back to one sample, sequenced in a study of CD8 T cells in seronegative destructive rheumatoid arthritis. Sequencing used immunoSEQ multiplex PCR; TCRdb keeps in-frame clones, though not all of them. The table records about 12,000 clones, 83% of them present only once. The sample consisted of CD8+ T cells from blood. These receptors all come from a woman aged 30 to 49 with seronegative destructive rheumatoid arthritis.

This chain links TRBV7-2 with TRBJ1-5; D remains ambiguous. The CDR3 has 19 amino acids. Trimming took 5 bases from V and 4 from J, leaving 27 bases between them. Germline CDR1 and CDR2: SGHTA and FQGNSA. CDR3 sequence (DNA): TGTGCCAGCAGCGCTTCCTATACCTTCGAGGTTGAGATGAATCAGCCCCAGCATTTT. Protein: CASSASYTFEVEMNQPQHF.

The chain joins TRBV5-6 to TRBJ2-1, with 8 bases matching TRBD1. The CDR3 has 14 amino acids. Trimming removed 0 bases from V and 8 bases from J; junction bases left unmatched: 4. The germline V gene has CDR1 SGHDT and CDR2 YYEEEE. The CDR3 coding sequence is TGTGCCAGCAGCTTGGAGACAGGGGTGTATGAGCAGTTCTTC. It yields the protein CASSLETGVYEQFF. Together with reference TRBV5-6 and TRBJ2-1, the CDR3 gives the full variable domain: DAGVTQSPTHLIKTRGQQVTLRCSPKSGHDTVSWYQQALGQGPQFIFQYYEEEERQRGNFPDRFSGHQFPNYSSELNVNALLLGDSALYLCASSLETGVYEQFFGPGTRLTVL.

V is TRBV4-1 and J is TRBJ1-6, with D uncertain. Between the trimmed V and J ends, which lost 0 bases and 1 base, there was a span of 4 bases. Germline CDR1 reads MGHRA; CDR2 reads YSYEKL. The CDR3 is 15 amino acids. Here the CDR3 reads CASSQDKSYNSPLHF. The CDR3 bases are TGCGCCAGCAGCCAAGATAAATCCTATAATTCACCCCTCCACTTT.

The rearrangement joins TRBV4-1 to TRBJ1-2; D is perhaps TRBD1 (5 bases). Germline lookup yields CDR1 MGHRA and CDR2 YSYEKL. V lost 4 bases and J lost 8, with 11 bases in between. The CDR3 runs 12 residues. The CDR3 sequence: CASSPGGGGYTF. Written as DNA, the CDR3 is TGCGCCAGCAGCCCCGGCGGGGGAGGCTACACCTTC.

The genes are TRBV5-4 and TRBJ1-2; 7 bases match TRBD1. Germline V gene sequence: CDR1 SGHNT, CDR2 YYREEE (reference sequence). J was trimmed by 3 bases and V by 2 bases; bases with no gene match: 1. The CDR3 covers 13 residues. The CDR3 region has the DNA TGTGCCAGCAGCTTTACAGGGGACTATGGCTACACCTTC. This translates into CASSFTGDYGYTF.

The genes are TRBV29-1 and TRBJ2-7; perhaps TRBD2 as D (6 bases). V lost 2 bases, J lost 10 bases, and 12 bases lay in between. From germline, CDR1 is SQVTM and CDR2 ANQGSEA. This CDR3 contains 11 residues. CDR3 sequence reads: CSVEKQGLQYV. The CDR3 DNA follows: TGCAGCGTTGAAAAGCAGGGACTTCAGTACGTC.

This chain joins TRBV6-1 and TRBJ1-6; TRBD1 matches at 7 bases. The CDR3 is 13 residues long. The V gene's germline CDR1 is MNHNS and CDR2 SASEGT. V was clipped by 6 bases and J by 6 bases; unmatched bases: 2. Here the CDR3 reads CASRGTANSPLHF. CDR3 sequence (DNA): TGTGCCAGCAGGGGGACAGCTAATTCACCCCTCCACTTT.

V is TRBV28 and J is TRBJ2-1; 13 bases are shared with TRBD2. Germline V gene lookup returns CDR1 MDHEN and CDR2 SYDVKM. V trimming: 1 base; J trimming: 7 bases; junction bases outside the gene matches: 7. The CDR3 loop spans 17 amino acids. CDR3 nucleotide sequence: TGTGCCAGCAGTTTATCACTAGCGGGGGGGCCGTGGAATGAGCAGTTCTTC. It specifies CASSLSLAGGPWNEQFF.

The genes are TRBV7-8 and TRBJ2-2; 8 bases match TRBD2. The CDR3 consists of 17 residues. The trim removed 2 bases at V and 0 bases at J, leaving 5 bases unmatched. Germline V gives CDR1 SGHVS, CDR2 FQNEAQ. This CDR3 is CASSLFAGGSNTGELFF. The CDR3 bases are TGTGCCAGCAGCTTATTTGCGGGGGGTTCGAACACCGGGGAGCTGTTTTTT.

The chain uses TRBV28 and TRBJ1-5; TRBD1 agrees at 7 bases. With V trimmed by 6 bases and J by 1 base, 6 bases remained unmatched. The CDR3 sequence is 15 residues long. Germline V gives CDR1 MDHEN, CDR2 SYDVKM. Here the CDR3 reads CASSPDRESNQPQHF. The CDR3 coding sequence is TGTGCCAGCAGCCCTGACAGGGAAAGCAATCAGCCCCAGCATTTT.

This rearrangement joins TRBV7-3 to TRBJ2-1; D call uncertain. CDR3 length equals 14 residues. Trimming left V 0 bases short and J 7 bases short, with 10 bases between. Germline V gene sequence: CDR1 SGHTA, CDR2 FQGTGA. The chain's CDR3 is CASSLTDDGNEQFF. The CDR3, as DNA: TGTGCCAGCAGCTTAACGGATGACGGGAATGAGCAGTTCTTC. Full variable domain (rest looked up from reference TRBV7-3 and TRBJ2-1): GAGVSQTPSNKVTEKGKYVELRCDPISGHTALYWYRQSLGQGPEFLIYFQGTGAADDSGLPNDRFFAVRPEGSVSTLKIQRTERGDSAVYLCASSLTDDGNEQFFGPGTRLTVL.

A single count supports this clone. The chain has TRBV6-5 and TRBJ2-1; 9 nucleotides match TRBD1. CDR1 and CDR2 (germline): MNHEY, SVGAGI. This CDR3 has 16 residues. The V segment lost 2 bases and the J segment 12 bases; nucleotides outside the gene matches: 14. CDR3 sequence (DNA): TGTGCCAGCAGTTACCGGGGACAGGGCCCTAAGAGTGGGCAGTTCTTC. This sequence encodes CASSYRGQGPKSGQFF.

The rearrangement uses TRBV10-3 and TRBJ1-1, with TRBD1 as a possible D gene (5 bases). This CDR3 has 13 amino acids. V was pared by 9 bases and J by 3 bases, with 14 bases between. Per the germline V gene, CDR1 is ENHRY and CDR2 is SYGVKD. Here the CDR3 DNA reads TGTGCCATTTTAGACCAGGGTGACACTGAAGCTTTCTTT. Residues: CAILDQGDTEAFF.

V gene TRBV6-6 combines with J gene TRBJ2-5; TRBD1 is a possible D gene (5 bases). The germline gives CDR1 MNHNY, CDR2 SVGAGI (reference sequence). Trimming removed 2 bases at V and 1 base at J, with 11 bases between. The CDR3 is 15 amino acids. The CDR3 loop is CASSYKGETQETQYF. For the CDR3, the DNA is TGTGCCAGCAGTTACAAAGGGGAAACCCAAGAGACCCAGTACTTC.

V gene TRBV27 combines with J gene TRBJ1-6; the match to TRBD1 covers 8 bases. CDR3 size: 17 residues. Germline lookup yields CDR1 MNHEY and CDR2 SMNVEV (reference sequence). The J segment lost 6 bases and the V segment lost 2 bases, leaving 9 bases of the junction unmatched. The CDR3 loop reads CASSLPIGQGVNSPLHF. CDR3 nucleotides: TGTGCCAGCAGTTTACCCATCGGACAGGGTGTTAATTCACCCCTCCACTTT.

The J gene is TRBJ2-1, the V gene TRBV27, with D possibly TRBD2 on 6 matching bases. The V and J ends lost 3 bases and 6 bases respectively, with 21 bases between them. This CDR3 spans 17 amino acids. Germline CDR1 reads MNHEY; CDR2 reads SMNVEV (reference sequence). CDR3 bases: TGTGCCAGCAGTTTCCTAAGTTTTGCGGGGAGCGCCAATGAGCAGTTCTTC. It specifies CASSFLSFAGSANEQFF.

The chain combines TRBV7-9 with TRBJ2-7; 11 nucleotides match TRBD1. The CDR3 runs 15 residues. The trim removed 5 bases at V and 4 bases at J, leaving 7 bases unmatched. Germline V gene sequence: CDR1 SEHNR, CDR2 FQNEAQ (reference sequence). In DNA, the CDR3 is TGTGCCAGCAGCGCTCCGGGACAGGGGGTTTACGAGCAGTACTTC. It codes for CASSAPGQGVYEQYF.